A selection of T cell receptor beta chains follows, all from one sample in a study of blood T cell repertoires in COVID-19. TCRdb's copy holds only in-frame clones and misses some; the assay was immunoSEQ multiplex PCR. Seen here are around 68,000 clones, 85% to 90% observed once, and the top ten hold 8.2%. Input material: peripheral blood. These receptors came from a man aged 45-65 years with active COVID-19. CDR3s leave out the opening cysteine and the closing phenylalanine or tryptophan. The listing skips clone size in some rows; elsewhere it reads once, few, many or a size class.

v_gene: TRBV4-1
j_gene: TRBJ1-1
abundance: .
CDR3aa: ASSQGGWTVNTEAF

v_gene: TRBV4-3
j_gene: TRBJ1-2
abundance: .
CDR3aa: ASSLLTGGVGYGYT

v_gene: TRBV7-2
j_gene: TRBJ2-7
abundance: once
CDR3aa: ASSFGTGREQY

v_gene: TRBV5-1
j_gene: TRBJ2-3
abundance: .
CDR3aa: ASSQQGQSTDTQY

v_gene: TRBV18
j_gene: TRBJ1-1
abundance: .
CDR3aa: ASSLGTGNTEAF

v_gene: TRBV19
j_gene: TRBJ2-5
abundance: once
CDR3aa: ASSIPGLETQY

v_gene: TRBV6-5
j_gene: TRBJ2-5
abundance: .
CDR3aa: ASSYSWGHQETQY

v_gene: TRBV5-1
j_gene: TRBJ2-7
abundance: .
CDR3aa: ASSLVRDSYEQY

v_gene: TRBV5-1
j_gene: TRBJ1-2
abundance: .
CDR3aa: ASSLAARQGLGYT

v_gene: TRBV7-9
j_gene: TRBJ1-4
abundance: .
CDR3aa: ASSMWTGGNEKLF

v_gene: TRBV2
j_gene: TRBJ1-1
abundance: .
CDR3aa: ASSERGNTEAF

v_gene: TRBV14
j_gene: TRBJ1-2
abundance: .
CDR3aa: ASSQVSGAGYT

v_gene: TRBV2
j_gene: TRBJ1-4
abundance: .
CDR3aa: ASKVGRENEKLF